The 17 T cell receptor beta chains in this list originate from one sample, sequenced in a study of molecular identifiers for immune sequencing clone quantification. TCRdb re-called the PCR reads with MiXCR, one entry per CDR3 protein. The data contain nearly 650,000 distinct CDR3 sequences, around 25% of them singletons. The specimen was naive CD8+ T cells from blood, with Jurkat cell RNA spiked in. Subset of the sample: FACS-sorted CD8+CD4-CCR7+CD45RA+ naive T cells. These receptors all come from a human donor in good health. Some libraries in this study had Jurkat cell RNA spiked in.

This chain joins TRBV7-6 and TRBJ2-7; 13 bases agree with TRBD2. The length of the CDR3 is 17 residues. With 5 bases clipped from V and 5 bases from J, the junction kept 12 bases outside the gene matches. Germline-derived CDR1 and CDR2 are SGHVS and FNYEAQ. In nucleotides, the CDR3 is TGTGCCAGCAGCCGGGGGACTAGCGGGACCTATGGGAACGAGCAGTACTTC. Translation gives CASSRGTSGTYGNEQYF.

This clonotype was seen a handful of times. The V and J genes are TRBV14 and TRBJ1-1, with 12 bases fitting TRBD1. Trimming cost V 3 bases and J 1 base; bases outside gene matches: 6. The CDR3 contains 17 residues. Germline assignment: CDR1 SGHDN and CDR2 FVKESK. The CDR3 region is CASSQIPGQGANTEAFF. Written as DNA, the CDR3 is TGTGCCAGCAGCCAGATCCCGGGACAGGGGGCGAACACTGAAGCTTTCTTT.

As for this clonotype: The junction shows a germline mismatch at one end, possibly a read error. V usage is TRBV3-1 and J usage is TRBJ2-1; 7 bases agree with TRBD2. CDR3 size: 16 residues. CDR1 and CDR2 (germline): LGHDT, YNNKEL (reference sequence). The CDR3 loop is CASSTQRGPSYNERFF. The DNA of the CDR3 is TGTGCCAGCAGCACCCAGCGGGGCCCCTCCTACAATGAGCGGTTCTTC.

V is TRBV3-1 and J is TRBJ1-4; D uncertain. The germline V gene has CDR1 LGHDT and CDR2 YNNKEL (reference sequence). This CDR3 region has 13 residues. V lost 1 base and J 3 bases, leaving 3 bases between the germline ends. As DNA, the CDR3 is TGTGCCAGCAGCCAAGGGGCTAATGAAAAACTGTTTTTT. The encoded protein is CASSQGANEKLFF.

For this clonotype: This could be a read error, since a much larger clone is one nucleotide away. A read error is likely, as this CDR3 ends without the conserved phenylalanine or tryptophan. The chain links TRBV5-6 to TRBJ2-3; TRBD1 might be the D (6 bases). Trimming cost V 1 base and J 4 bases, with 13 bases left between them. This CDR3 has 15 residues. Germline CDR1 and CDR2: SGHDT and YYEEEE. CDR3 sequence (DNA): TGTGCCAGCAGCTTGTCGGCAGGGGTAGCAGATACGCAGTATTCT. Translation gives CASSLSAGVADTQYS.

This clonotype was recorded a few times. J is TRBJ2-5 and V is TRBV12-3 or TRBV12-4; perhaps TRBD1 as D (6 bases). Trimming took 8 bases from V and 1 from J, leaving 8 bases between them. The CDR3 totals 12 residues. The CDR3 spells CASGQLQETQYF. The CDR3 DNA sequence: TGTGCCAGCGGACAGCTCCAAGAGACCCAGTACTTC.

The V gene is TRBV6-2 or TRBV6-3, the J gene TRBJ2-1; 9 bases agree with TRBD2. J lost 6 bases, V lost 6 bases, and 3 bases had no gene match. From germline, CDR1 is MNHEY and CDR2 SVGEGT. The CDR3 totals 13 residues. CDR3 sequence reads: CASSPLAGNEQFF. DNA of the CDR3: TGTGCCAGCAGCCCACTAGCGGGCAATGAGCAGTTCTTC.

In this sample, this clonotype turned up a few times. The chain recombines TRBV3-2 with TRBJ2-2; TRBD1, the table's D call, was not compared with the DNA. TRBV3-2 is a recognized pseudogene. There are 14 residues in the CDR3. Here the CDR3 DNA reads TGTGCCAGCAGCTTGGGACAGGGGGCCGAGGTGCTGTTTTTT. Translating gives CASSLGQGAEVLFF.

V and J are TRBV27 and TRBJ2-1; 7 bases agree with TRBD1. Losses at the gene ends were 5 bases for V and 9 bases for J; bases not matched to a gene: 4. CDR3 length: 12 residues. CDR1 MNHEY and CDR2 SMNVEV come from the germline V gene (reference sequence). CDR3 residues: CASSGDSTEQFF. The CDR3 nucleotides read TGTGCCAGCAGTGGGGACAGCACTGAGCAGTTCTTC.

This clonotype was seen ten or more times. The chain uses TRBV14 and TRBJ2-5, with TRBD2 matching over 12 bases. This CDR3 comprises 16 residues. Germline loops: CDR1 SGHDN, CDR2 FVKESK. J was trimmed by 3 bases and V by 4 bases; bases with no gene match: 6. CDR3: CASSPKGLAGKETQYF. As DNA, the CDR3 is TGTGCCAGCAGCCCTAAAGGACTAGCGGGAAAAGAGACCCAGTACTTC.

This clonotype was seen many times. The chain is built from TRBV5-6 and TRBJ1-1; 10 positions agree with TRBD1. After removal of 0 bases from V and 4 bases from J, the junction contained 3 bases not matched to a gene. There are 15 residues in the CDR3. CDR1 is SGHDT and CDR2 is YYEEEE in the germline V gene. The CDR3 nucleotides read TGTGCCAGCAGCTTGGCCTGGACAGGGGGCACTGAAGCTTTCTTT. Protein: CASSLAWTGGTEAFF.

This clonotype was seen many times. This chain links TRBV9 with TRBJ2-5, with a weak D call TRBD1 (5 bases). Per germline, CDR1 SGDLS and CDR2 YYNGEE. The CDR3 has 14 residues. V lost 1 base and J 1 base, leaving 8 bases between the germline ends. The DNA of the CDR3 is TGTGCCAGCAGCGTAAGGGGCACCCAAGAGACCCAGTACTTC. It translates to CASSVRGTQETQYF.

In its sample, this clonotype was seen many times. For the CDR3, the DNA is TGCAGTGCTAGACTCCGACTAGCGGGGGACCAAGAGACCCAGTACTTC. As protein: CSARLRLAGDQETQYF. The V gene is TRBV20-1, the J gene TRBJ2-5, with 12 positions matching TRBD2. Trimming at V came to 2 bases and at J to 0 bases, leaving 4 bases not matched to a gene. CDR1 and CDR2 from the germline V gene are DFQATT and SNEGSKA (reference sequence). CDR3 size: 16 residues.

This clonotype was picked up a small number of times. V and J are TRBV12-3 or TRBV12-4 and TRBJ2-3; D could derive from TRBD1 or TRBD2 (5 bases each). CDR3 size: 17 residues. The V end lost 7 bases, the J end lost 4 bases, and 24 bases lay between the germline ends. The CDR3 coding sequence is TGTGCCAGCACCAACCCTGGGGCTAGCAGAGTTTCAGATACGCAGTATTTT. Protein product: CASTNPGASRVSDTQYF.

The chain combines TRBV12-5 with TRBJ2-1, with 7 bases matching TRBD2. J lost 0 bases, V lost 5 bases, and 7 bases had no gene match. The length of the CDR3 is 16 residues. The V gene's germline CDR1 is LGHNT and CDR2 FRNRAP. CDR3 DNA: TGTGCTAGTGGTCCCCCAGCGGGGAGCTCCTACAATGAGCAGTTCTTC. Amino acid sequence: CASGPPAGSSYNEQFF.

This clonotype was counted between two and nine times. The V gene is TRBV2, the J gene TRBJ2-5; 7 nucleotides agree with TRBD2. The ends lost 4 bases at V and 5 bases at J; junction bases unmatched: 10. In germline, CDR1 is SNHLY, CDR2 FYNNEI. This CDR3 comprises 15 residues. The CDR3 DNA sequence: TGTGCCAGCAGTGCTCCCTTCGTCGGGGGGGAGACCCAGTACTTC. Translating gives CASSAPFVGGETQYF.

Ten or more counts support this clonotype. V gene TRBV9 combines with J gene TRBJ1-1; TRBD1 is a possible D gene (5 bases). Looked up from germline, CDR1 is SGDLS and CDR2 is YYNGEE. Trimming removed 3 bases at V and 5 bases at J, with 11 bases between. The CDR3 extends over 13 amino acids. The CDR3 is CASSAGDVTEAFF. The CDR3 bases are TGTGCCAGCAGCGCTGGGGACGTGACTGAAGCTTTCTTT.